This T cell receptor (beta chain) was obtained from a study of blood T cells in healthy people across ages. General study points: Estimates drawn from one million T cells were deemed to understate diversity.

Next came a second PCR, run for about 7 to 12 cycles, which used a sample-barcoded 5' primer along with a J-beta primer mix. Each TCR beta cDNA got a 12-nucleotide random molecular identifier. In TCRdb, the 5' RACE reads were re-called with MiXCR into one record per CDR3 protein. Among 1.4 million to 1.5 million distinct CDR3 sequences, about 43% were seen once, and the ten largest hold 7.9%. Concerning this clonotype: Its antigen is still unknown.

Germline loops: CDR1 SGHRS, CDR2 YFSETQ. With 0 bases removed from V and 7 bases from J, the gap between germline ends came to 23 bases. This CDR3 has 18 residues. This TCR was recovered from a woman aged 18-30 years in good health. This chain links TRBV5-1 with TRBJ2-1; perhaps D is TRBD1 or TRBD2 (5 bases each). Sequenced sample: blood. The CDR3 protein is CASSLAPSRDPKVNEQFF. In DNA form, the CDR3 reads TGCGCCAGCAGCTTGGCTCCATCCCGGGACCCCAAGGTAAATGAGCAGTTCTTC.